This is a list of T cell receptor beta chains from one sample in a study of blood T cell repertoires in COVID-19. Assay: immunoSEQ multiplex PCR; the TCRdb copy retains only in-frame clones and omits some. This table has about 230,000 clones, roughly 88% appearing once. Material for sequencing was peripheral blood. All receptors derive from a man aged 35 to 55 who had recovered from COVID-19. Each CDR3 is given with its conserved first and last residue. A D gene is named only where the DNA matches it firmly. Size is omitted from some rows. Given values are once, few, many or a class for expanded clones.

>TRBV6-5|TRBD1|once|TRBJ1-2
TGTGCCAGCAGTCCCCGGACAGGGAACGGCTACACCTTC
CASSPRTGNGYTF
>TRBV24-1|TRBD2|-|TRBJ2-1
TGTGCCACCAGTGGGGGTAGCGGGAGTTTGCATGAGCAGTTCTTC
CATSGGSGSLHEQFF
>TRBV2|-|-|TRBJ1-1
TGTGCCAGCAGTGTAACAAAAAACACTGAAGCTTTCTTT
CASSVTKNTEAFF
>TRBV2|-|-|TRBJ2-1
TGTGCCAGCAGTGAAGAGGGGTTGAATGAGCAGTTCTTC
CASSEEGLNEQFF
>TRBV13|-|-|TRBJ2-1
TGTGCCAGCAGCCGGGGGGCCTGGATGAATGAGCAGTTCTTC
CASSRGAWMNEQFF
>TRBV28|TRBD1|-|TRBJ1-1
TGTGCCAGCAGGAAGGGCAGGGGGCTTGCTGAAGCTTTCTTT
CASRKGRGLAEAFF
>TRBV5-4|-|-|TRBJ2-3
TGTGCCAGCAGCTTAGGGCGGGACGGGGATACGCAGTATTTT
CASSLGRDGDTQYF
>TRBV11-3|-|-|TRBJ2-7
TGTGCCAGCAGCGGGACACCGGGGGGCGAGCAGTACTTC
CASSGTPGGEQYF
>TRBV21-1|-|few|TRBJ2-5
TGTGCCAGCAGCGGACAAAGACAGGGTCGAGAGACCCAGTACTTC
CASSGQRQGRETQYF
>TRBV11-3|-|-|TRBJ2-2
TGTGCCAGCAGCCCATTAGCTGACAACACCGGGGAGCTGTTTTTT
CASSPLADNTGELFF
>TRBV19|TRBD2|-|TRBJ2-3
TGTGCCAGTAGTATAGGGACTAGCGGGCCTACCACAGATACGCAGTATTTT
CASSIGTSGPTTDTQYF
>TRBV28|TRBD1|-|TRBJ1-5
TGTGCCAGCACCGGACAGGGGCAGCCCCAGCATTTT
CASTGQGQPQHF
>TRBV19|-|-|TRBJ2-2
TGTGCCAGTATAGGACAAACGAACACCGGGGAGCTGTTTTTT
CASIGQTNTGELFF
>TRBV6-2/TRBV6-3|-|-|TRBJ1-1
TGTGCCAGCAGTTACCGTGACGGAACTAATGAAGCTTTCTTT
CASSYRDGTNEAFF
>TRBV7-2|TRBD1|-|TRBJ1-5
TGTGCCAGCAGCCGGGACAGGGCTGTCAATCAGCCCCAGCATTTT
CASSRDRAVNQPQHF
>TRBV15|-|-|TRBJ2-5
TGTGCCACCAGCAGACCCCCGGTGGAGACCCAGTACTTC
CATSRPPVETQYF
>TRBV7-6|-|-|TRBJ1-6
TGTGCCAGCAGCTTATCAGGTGGAAATTCACCCCTCCACTTT
CASSLSGGNSPLHF
>TRBV7-9|TRBD2|-|TRBJ2-1
TGTGCCAGCAGCCCGACTAGCGGGGGAGTAGGTGAGCAGTTCTTC
CASSPTSGGVGEQFF
>TRBV7-9|-|-|TRBJ1-2
TGTGCCAGCAGCTTAGATCAGACACAGGGACCCTTC
CASSLDQTQGPF
>TRBV2|-|-|TRBJ1-5
TGTGCCAGCAGTGGGGCGACGTCGGATCAGCCCCAGCATTTT
CASSGATSDQPQHF
>TRBV19|TRBD1|-|TRBJ2-7
TGTGCCAGTAGTATCCAGACAGGGAAGTACGAGCAGTACTTC
CASSIQTGKYEQYF
>TRBV29-1|-|-|TRBJ1-1
TGCAGCGTTCAGAACCCACAGGGTAGGGGTCGGAACACTGAAGCTTTCTTT
CSVQNPQGRGRNTEAFF
>TRBV30|-|-|TRBJ1-5
TGTGCCTGGACGACAGAAGCCAATCAGCCCCAGCATTTT
CAWTTEANQPQHF
>TRBV7-9|TRBD1|many|TRBJ1-6
TGTGCCAGCAGCCTACAGGGACAGGGTAATTCACCCCTCCACTTT
CASSLQGQGNSPLHF
>TRBV7-9|-|-|TRBJ2-5
TGTGCCAGCAGCTCCCACCCGGCGGGACTGGTAGAGACCCAGTACTTC
CASSSHPAGLVETQYF
>TRBV5-1|-|-|TRBJ2-3
TGCGCCAGCAGCTTGCAGCAGGGTGGAGATACGCAGTATTTT
CASSLQQGGDTQYF
>TRBV30|-|-|TRBJ2-3
TGTGCCTGGAGAGCCGAGGGTACCACAGATACGCAGTATTTT
CAWRAEGTTDTQYF
>TRBV2|-|-|TRBJ1-6
TGTGCCAGCAGATCGAATTCACCCCTCCACTTT
CASRSNSPLHF